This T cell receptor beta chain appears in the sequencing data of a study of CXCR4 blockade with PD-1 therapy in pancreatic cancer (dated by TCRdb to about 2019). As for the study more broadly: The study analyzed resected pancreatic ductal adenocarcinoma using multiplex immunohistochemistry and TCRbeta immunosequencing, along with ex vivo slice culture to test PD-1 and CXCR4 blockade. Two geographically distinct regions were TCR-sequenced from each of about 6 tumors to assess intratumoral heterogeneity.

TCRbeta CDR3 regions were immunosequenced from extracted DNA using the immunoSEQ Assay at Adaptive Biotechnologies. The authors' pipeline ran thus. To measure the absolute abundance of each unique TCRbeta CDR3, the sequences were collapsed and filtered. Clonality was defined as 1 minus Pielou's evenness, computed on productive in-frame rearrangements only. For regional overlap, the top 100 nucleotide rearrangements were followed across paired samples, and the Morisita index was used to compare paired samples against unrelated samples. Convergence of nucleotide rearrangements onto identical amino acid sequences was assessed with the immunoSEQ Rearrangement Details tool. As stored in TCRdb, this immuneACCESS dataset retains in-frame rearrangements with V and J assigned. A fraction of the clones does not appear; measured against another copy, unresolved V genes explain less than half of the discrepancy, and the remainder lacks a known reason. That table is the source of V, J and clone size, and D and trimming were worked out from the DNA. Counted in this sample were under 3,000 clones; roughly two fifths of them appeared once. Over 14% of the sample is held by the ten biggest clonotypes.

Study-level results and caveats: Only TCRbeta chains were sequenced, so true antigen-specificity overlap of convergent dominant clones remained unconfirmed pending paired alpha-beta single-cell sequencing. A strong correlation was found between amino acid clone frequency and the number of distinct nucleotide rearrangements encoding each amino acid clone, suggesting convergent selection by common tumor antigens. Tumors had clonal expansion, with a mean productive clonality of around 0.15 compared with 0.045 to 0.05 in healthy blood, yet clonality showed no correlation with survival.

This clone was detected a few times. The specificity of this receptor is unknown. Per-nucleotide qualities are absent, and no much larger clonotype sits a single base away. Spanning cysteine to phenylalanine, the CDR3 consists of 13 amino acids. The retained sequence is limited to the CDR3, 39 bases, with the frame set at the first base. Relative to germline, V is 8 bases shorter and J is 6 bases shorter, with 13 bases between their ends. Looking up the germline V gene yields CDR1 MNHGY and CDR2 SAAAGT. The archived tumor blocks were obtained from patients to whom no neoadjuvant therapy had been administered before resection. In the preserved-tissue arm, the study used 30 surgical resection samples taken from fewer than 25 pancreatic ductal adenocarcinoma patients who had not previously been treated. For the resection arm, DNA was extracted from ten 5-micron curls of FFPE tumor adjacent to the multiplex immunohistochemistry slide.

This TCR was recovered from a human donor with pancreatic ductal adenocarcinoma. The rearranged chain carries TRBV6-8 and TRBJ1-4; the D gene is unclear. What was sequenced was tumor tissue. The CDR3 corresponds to CASHIEWDEKLFF. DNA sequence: TGTGCCAGCCACATAGAATGGGATGAAAAACTGTTTTTT.